Sequencing of this T cell receptor (beta chain) was carried out in a study of cytomegalovirus exposure and HLA in healthy donors. The CDR3 contains 16 residues. Germline V gene lookup returns CDR1 SNHLY and CDR2 FYNNEI. Trimming took 8 bases from V and 3 from J, leaving 22 bases between them. PCR primers comprised 60 Vbeta and 13 Jbeta primers. TCRdb's table, derived via immunoSEQ multiplex PCR, lists solely in-frame clones and lacks some. The sample has 90,000 to 120,000 clones, approximately 80% seen once; the top ten hold 4.2%. This clone showed up just a few times. The sequence was collected from a male donor in good health and CMV-seronegative. This chain connects TRBV2 to TRBJ1-2; D might be TRBD1 (5 bases). Sequenced material: PBMCs. CDR3 protein: CASPEGGAVGYYGYTF. CDR3 sequence (DNA): TGTGCCAGCCCGGAGGGAGGGGCAGTGGGATACTATGGCTACACCTTC.